The 25 T cell receptor beta chains given below trace back to one sample, sequenced in a study of response to subunit inactivated influenza vaccine. TCRdb passed the RT-PCR reads through MiXCR, listing each CDR3 protein once. The data hold 290,000 or so distinct CDR3 sequences, with roughly 20% observed a single time. The sequencing here drew on PBMCs from blood, taken about 19 months after vaccination. The source of these receptors is a man in his fifties or sixties who received an inactivated influenza vaccine.

This chain joins TRBV5-6 and TRBJ2-2; D perhaps matches TRBD2 (6 bases). Germline CDR1 and CDR2: SGHDT and YYEEEE. V shed 0 bases and J shed 6 bases, with 12 bases lying between them. This CDR3 contains 15 residues. This CDR3 reads CASSLGGTMSGELFF. The CDR3, as DNA: TGTGCCAGCAGCTTGGGCGGGACCATGTCCGGGGAGCTGTTTTTT. Together with reference TRBV5-6 and TRBJ2-2, the CDR3 gives the full variable domain: DAGVTQSPTHLIKTRGQQVTLRCSPKSGHDTVSWYQQALGQGPQFIFQYYEEEERQRGNFPDRFSGHQFPNYSSELNVNALLLGDSALYLCASSLGGTMSGELFFGEGSRLTVL.

This clonotype was observed a few times. The chain has TRBV28 and TRBJ1-2; D unclear. The CDR3 has 12 residues. The germline V gene encodes CDR1 MDHEN and CDR2 SYDVKM. V lost 6 bases and J 4 bases, leaving 9 bases between the germline ends. CDR3 in DNA: TGTGCCAGCAGGGCGGACCTCTATGGCTACACCTTC. Its protein is CASRADLYGYTF.

CDR3 in amino acids: CASSPPAQRNTEAFF. As DNA, the CDR3 is TGTGCCAGCAGTCCTCCAGCCCAGCGGAACACTGAAGCTTTCTTT. The genes are TRBV28 and TRBJ1-1; no firm D call. Germline V gene data show CDR1 as MDHEN and CDR2 as SYDVKM. The CDR3 contains 15 residues. Trimming stripped 5 bases from V and 1 base from J, with 14 bases between. The variable domain in full, completed from reference TRBV28 and TRBJ1-1, reads DVKVTQSSRYLVKRTGEKVFLECVQDMDHENMFWYRQDPGLGLRLIYFSYDVKMKEKGDIPEGYSVSREKKERFSLILESASTNQTSMYLCASSPPAQRNTEAFFGQGTRLTVV.

This clonotype turned up a few times. The V and J genes are TRBV20-1 and TRBJ2-7; D is possibly TRBD2 (6 bases). Trimming took off 2 bases at V and 5 bases at J, with 13 bases between the two ends. This CDR3 is 13 amino acids long. The V gene's germline CDR1 is DFQATT and CDR2 SNEGSKA (reference sequence). The CDR3 spells CSARWRGSDEQYF. Written as DNA, the CDR3 is TGCAGTGCTAGATGGCGGGGTAGCGACGAGCAGTACTTC.

The rearrangement links TRBV20-1 to TRBJ2-1, with D unresolved. CDR3 length: 14 residues. V was clipped by 0 bases and J by 9 bases, with 15 bases between them. Germline lookup yields CDR1 DFQATT and CDR2 SNEGSKA (reference sequence). CDR3 bases: TGCAGTGCTAGAGATCGGACCCGCACCGTTGAGCAGTTCTTC. It yields the protein CSARDRTRTVEQFF.

This clonotype was seen at least ten times. The V gene is TRBV19, the J gene TRBJ1-5; no clear D. V was pared by 3 bases and J by 6 bases, with 6 bases between. Germline CDR1 and CDR2: LNHDA and SQIVND (reference sequence). This CDR3 spans 12 amino acids. The CDR3: CASSIGGQPQHF. Here the CDR3 DNA reads TGTGCCAGTAGTATCGGTGGTCAGCCCCAGCATTTT.

The chain carries TRBV3-1 and TRBJ1-5; no reliable D call. The CDR3 runs to 13 residues. Germline V gives CDR1 LGHDT, CDR2 YNNKEL (reference sequence). V was cut by 3 bases and J by 4 bases, with 7 bases left in between. Here the CDR3 DNA reads TGTGCCAGCAGCCATGGGAAGAATCAGCCCCAGCATTTT. Translated, it gives CASSHGKNQPQHF.

This clonotype was seen a handful of times. The chain has TRBV6-1 and TRBJ1-4; the match to TRBD1 covers 9 bases. The trim removed 1 base at V and 6 bases at J, leaving 15 bases unmatched. The CDR3 runs to 19 residues. Germline V lookup: CDR1 MNHNS, CDR2 SASEGT. In DNA form, the CDR3 reads TGTGCCAGCAGTGAAGAGGGACAGGGAACGGCGCTTGCCCATGAAAAACTGTTTTTT. Translated, it gives CASSEEGQGTALAHEKLFF.

A few counts support this clonotype. The junction and the germline gene differ at one end; a read error may be behind it. The chain joins TRBV20-1 to TRBJ2-3; 7 positions agree with TRBD2. This CDR3 has 14 amino acids. Germline CDR1 and CDR2: DFQATT and SNEGSKA (reference sequence). CDR3 region: CSARGLVRSDTQYF. CDR3 nucleotide sequence: TGCAGTGCGAGAGGACTAGTTCGCTCAGATACGCAGTATTTT.

There are a few counts of this clonotype. The CDR3 sequence: CASSTSGAQPQHF. CDR3 DNA sequence: TGTGCCAGCAGTACCTCGGGGGCACAGCCCCAGCATTTT. The J gene is TRBJ1-5, the V gene TRBV6-6; a weak D match, TRBD1 (6 bases). The germline V gene has CDR1 MNHNY and CDR2 SVGAGI (reference sequence). This CDR3 region has 13 residues. V was cut by 5 bases and J by 7 bases, with 12 bases left in between.

This clonotype was seen a handful of times. V and J are TRBV20-1 and TRBJ2-3; a possible D gene is TRBD1 (5 bases). There are 14 residues in the CDR3. The V end was cut by 6 bases, the J end by 2 bases, with 15 bases between. Germline loops: CDR1 DFQATT, CDR2 SNEGSKA (reference sequence). CDR3 sequence reads: CSARTLTHTDTQYF. DNA for the CDR3: TGCAGTGCCCGGACACTAACTCACACAGATACGCAGTATTTT.

This chain joins TRBV15 and TRBJ1-2; no clear D gene. Germline V lookup: CDR1 LNHNV, CDR2 YYDKDF (reference sequence). Trimming took off 1 base at V and 4 bases at J, with 13 bases between the two ends. The length of the CDR3 is 15 residues. CDR3 region: CATSRGQDKSYGYTF. The CDR3, as DNA: TGTGCCACCAGCAGAGGCCAAGACAAGAGCTATGGCTACACCTTC.

There are a few counts of this clonotype. This chain uses TRBV6-2 or TRBV6-3 with TRBJ2-7, with a tentative D call TRBD2 (5 bases). Germline V lookup: CDR1 MNHEY, CDR2 SVGEGT. V gave up 7 bases and J gave up 2 bases, with 9 bases separating them. The CDR3 length is 12 residues. The CDR3: CASTDGAYEQYF. The CDR3 DNA follows: TGTGCCAGCACCGACGGGGCCTACGAGCAGTACTTC.

This clonotype was detected many times. The V gene is TRBV7-2, the J gene TRBJ1-5; D remains ambiguous. The CDR3 runs to 16 residues. The V and J ends lost 1 base and 0 bases respectively, with 10 bases between them. Germline V gene sequence: CDR1 SGHTA, CDR2 FQGNSA. In nucleotides, the CDR3 is TGTGCCAGCAGCTTAGGCTCCGGATTTAGCAATCAGCCCCAGCATTTT. Residues: CASSLGSGFSNQPQHF.

CDR3 protein: CASSTRHRGGYTF. The CDR3 nucleotides are TGTGCCAGCAGCACACGTCACAGGGGTGGCTACACCTTC. The chain is built from TRBV5-6 and TRBJ1-2; 7 bases match TRBD1. Germline-derived CDR1 and CDR2 are SGHDT and YYEEEE. V shed 4 bases, J shed 7 bases, and the junction held 7 bases outside the gene matches. CDR3 length equals 13 residues.

This clonotype was counted a few times. The genes are TRBV7-9 and TRBJ1-1; D is uncertain. V lost 1 base, J lost 0 bases, and 12 bases lay in between. Germline values: CDR1 SEHNR, CDR2 FQNEAQ (reference sequence). This CDR3 is 16 amino acids long. CDR3 coding DNA: TGTGCCAGCAGCTTAGGAATGATCCTCCTGAACACTGAAGCTTTCTTT. Translated, it gives CASSLGMILLNTEAFF.

The chain uses TRBV5-1 and TRBJ2-1; D might be TRBD1 or TRBD2, each matching 5 bases. Germline V CDR1 and CDR2: SGHRS, YFSETQ. This CDR3 contains 12 residues. V lost 0 bases and J lost 13, with 11 bases in between. The CDR3 sequence is CASSLGAGTQFF. The CDR3 DNA is TGCGCCAGCAGCTTGGGAGCCGGGACCCAGTTCTTC.

This chain links TRBV27 with TRBJ1-5, with D perhaps TRBD1 (6 bases). Germline loops: CDR1 MNHEY, CDR2 SMNVEV (reference sequence). The CDR3 extends over 15 amino acids. Trimming cost V 4 bases and J 7 bases, with 17 bases left between them. The CDR3 coding sequence is TGTGCCAGCAGTTCTTACAGGGAGTCGGGCCAGCCCCAGCATTTT. Protein sequence: CASSSYRESGQPQHF.

Only a few counts were recorded for this clonotype. This chain links TRBV20-1 with TRBJ1-6, with D maybe TRBD1 (6 bases). This CDR3 has 14 residues. The germline gives CDR1 DFQATT, CDR2 SNEGSKA (reference sequence). Trimming cost V 6 bases and J 5 bases, with 14 bases left between them. The CDR3 spells CSAPGGHNNSPLHF. The DNA for the CDR3 is TGCAGTGCCCCTGGGGGGCACAATAATTCACCCCTCCACTTT.

This clonotype was counted a few times. The chain is built from TRBV6-5 and TRBJ2-7; perhaps TRBD2 as D (6 bases). The length of the CDR3 is 11 residues. Per germline, CDR1 MNHEY and CDR2 SVGAGI. Deletions cut 10 bases from V and 2 bases from J, with 9 bases between. The chain's CDR3 is CATGGPYEQYF. For the CDR3, the DNA is TGTGCCACCGGGGGACCCTACGAGCAGTACTTC.

The rearrangement links TRBV7-9 to TRBJ2-3; 11 nucleotides line up with TRBD2. Germline trimming cut 6 bases from V and 3 bases from J; bases unmatched to any gene: 5. CDR3 length: 15 amino acids. Per the germline V gene, CDR1 is SEHNR and CDR2 is FQNEAQ (reference sequence). As DNA, the CDR3 is TGTGCCAGCAGAGAACTAGCGGGGGCTACAGATACGCAGTATTTT. Amino acid sequence: CASRELAGATDTQYF.

This clonotype was counted between two and nine times. V gene TRBV7-9 combines with J gene TRBJ2-1; D is undetermined. Germline V gene sequence: CDR1 SEHNR, CDR2 FQNEAQ (reference sequence). The V and J ends lost 0 bases and 8 bases respectively, with 5 bases between them. The CDR3 is made up of 12 amino acids. Here the CDR3 DNA reads TGTGCCAGCAGCTTAGCTGATGATGAGCAGTTCTTC. It yields the protein CASSLADDEQFF.

This chain links TRBV5-1 with TRBJ2-3; weak D call: TRBD2 (6 bases). The CDR3 has 14 amino acids. The germline V and J ends were trimmed by 0 bases and 5 bases, with 10 bases remaining between them. In germline, CDR1 is SGHRS, CDR2 YFSETQ. The CDR3 region is CASSLAREGDTQYF. CDR3 in DNA: TGCGCCAGCAGCTTGGCGCGGGAAGGAGATACGCAGTATTTT.

This clonotype has a handful of counts. The V gene is TRBV2, the J gene TRBJ1-4; perhaps TRBD1 as D (5 bases). Germline V gene lookup returns CDR1 SNHLY and CDR2 FYNNEI. The CDR3 is 13 amino acids. V was clipped by 5 bases and J by 8 bases, with 12 bases between them. CDR3: CASSIKGPEKLFF. CDR3 nucleotides: TGTGCCAGCAGTATCAAGGGGCCGGAAAAACTGTTTTTT.

The rearrangement links TRBV7-2 to TRBJ1-2; 9 bases map to TRBD1. Trimming took 5 bases from V and 5 from J; bases not matched to a gene: 6. The CDR3 is 14 residues long. Germline lookup yields CDR1 SGHTA and CDR2 FQGNSA. In DNA, the CDR3 is TGTGCCAGCAGCCCCGGGACAGGGAGGTATGGCTACACCTTC. Its translation: CASSPGTGRYGYTF.